This T cell receptor (beta chain) was found in a study of CD8 T cells in Susac syndrome (dated by TCRdb to the late 2010s). Regarding the complete study: The study used repertoire sequencing to test whether antigen drove CD8+ T cell activation and differentiation in Susac syndrome.

What the authors observed across the whole study: The TCR sequencing and HLA analysis was acknowledged to have included a relatively small number of individuals.

As regards this clonotype: This receptor's antigen is unknown. No much larger clonotype is one base removed from it; base qualities were not supplied.

The germline V gene encodes CDR1 LGHDT and CDR2 YNNKEL (reference sequence). There are 13 amino acids in the CDR3, from cysteine to phenylalanine inclusive. The CDR3 DNA has 39 bases and is translated from base 1. Trimming costs V 1 base and J 6 bases, and their ends lie 10 bases apart. High-throughput TCR beta sequencing profiled peripheral blood CD8+ and CD4+ T cells from healthy donors, Susac syndrome patients and multiple sclerosis patients. Treatment-naive patients with stable or active relapsing-remitting disease fulfilling revised McDonald criteria were used as multiple sclerosis controls. Bulk CD8+ and CD4+ T cells were purified magnetically by negative isolation, whereas CD8+ TEMRA cells were enriched by FACS. Blood was drawn into EDTA tubes, processed within 24 hours, and PBMCs were isolated by density gradient centrifugation. PBMCs intended for TCR sequencing were cryopreserved in liquid nitrogen and were subsequently thawed in a 37 degrees C water bath. The sorted or isolated CD4+, CD8+ and CD8+ TEMRA cells reached a purity of at least 90%.

RNA was extracted using the RNeasy kit, and about 0.45 to 1 microgram was reverse transcribed with random hexamers. The immunoSEQ multiplex PCR assay, covering 54 Vbeta and 13 Jbeta segments, was used to amplify TCR beta CDR3 regions. PCR amplification bias was corrected by using a synthetic template baseline for primer optimization and computational correction. As for the original processing: Reads were annotated to V, D and J genes per IMGT and analyzed with immunoSEQ Analyzer, keeping only productive sequences. Clonality was computed as one minus Shannon entropy normalized by log2 of the number of productive unique sequences. Public and private clones were assessed among the 100 most prevalent clones of each patient and control. A clone was defined as Susac-specific if it was absent from the healthy and MS cohorts, from roughly 1,000 published viral clones and from other ImmuneACCESS disease sequences. The raw public data were reprocessed by TCRdb itself: fastp quality trimming at Q25, MiXCR clonotype calling, in-frame beta chains only. Merged by CDR3 protein, the rows form single entries marked with the most common genes and DNA. The V and J calls here are based on TCRdb, not the publication. For this sample the table gives 200,000 or so distinct CDR3 sequences, of which over 90% were detected only once. Clones ranked in the top ten supply approximately 0.097% of the sample.

The TCR originated in a human donor with multiple sclerosis. The chain uses TRBV3-1 and TRBJ2-7; the D gene remains uncertain. The sample taken for sequencing was CD4+ T cells from PBMCs. DNA sequence: TGTGCCAGCAGCCAAGTGACCTCGTCCGAGCAGTACTTC. Its product reads: CASSQVTSSEQYF.